Listed below are T cell receptor beta chains from one sample, sequenced in a study of blood T cell repertoires in COVID-19. TCRdb's table, derived via immunoSEQ multiplex PCR, lists solely in-frame clones and lacks some. The data contain roughly 290,000 clones, about 80% of them singletons. The sequencing sample was made of peripheral blood. The receptors were sampled from a person between 65 and 80 years old with COVID-19, enrolled during active disease. The CDR3 runs from the conserved cysteine through the conserved F or W. The order of the fields is V gene, J gene, clone size, CDR3 protein. Expanded clones are given a class, and other clones once, few, many or no size at all.

TRBV6-5	TRBJ1-2	.	CASRVRLVSEGYTF
TRBV10-3	TRBJ2-5	.	CAISESVDSATQYF
TRBV19	TRBJ1-1	once	CASSARDRLNTEAFF
TRBV23-1	TRBJ1-2	.	CASRHRGHSDYGYTF
TRBV7-6	TRBJ1-5	.	CASSLVEPGQGGQPQHF
TRBV3-1/TRBV3-2	TRBJ1-3	.	CASSQDRGGNTIYF
TRBV25-1	TRBJ1-2	.	CASSESLDSNYGYTF
TRBV7-8	TRBJ1-4	.	CASSPADRGEKLFF
TRBV20-1	TRBJ2-1	.	CSASHPRLGHNEQFF
TRBV27	TRBJ2-3	.	CASSSTWLGITDTQYF
TRBV6-6	TRBJ2-5	.	CASSPTGGTDETQYF
TRBV9	TRBJ2-7	.	CASSGRDFYF
TRBV5-4	TRBJ2-7	.	CASSLSAGGAYEQYF
TRBV27	TRBJ1-4	.	CATKGASATNEKLFF
TRBV7-2	TRBJ2-1	.	CASSLTSGSRNEQFF
TRBV4-2	TRBJ1-1	.	CASSQAGTGGTEAFF
TRBV24-1	TRBJ2-2	.	CATSDPGGGVFTGELFF
TRBV6-4	TRBJ1-6	few	CASSVGQGDNSPLHF
TRBV7-2	TRBJ1-5	.	CASSRTGYSNQPQHF
TRBV6-2/TRBV6-3	TRBJ2-2	.	CASSYSLGLANTGELFF
TRBV9	TRBJ2-1	.	CASTPASGRAYNEQFF
TRBV28	TRBJ2-5	.	CASSEGGQGQETQYF
TRBV10-3	TRBJ2-6	.	CAISDGSGSVSGANVLTF
TRBV5-1	TRBJ2-7	few	CASSVQEFFEQYF
TRBV18	TRBJ1-3	.	CASSPDGGAGRNTIYF
TRBV7-2	TRBJ1-2	.	CASSLGGTGGYGYTF
TRBV25-1	TRBJ1-2	.	CASSVRGYYGYTF
TRBV5-1	TRBJ1-2	few	CASSLEPRNYGYTF
TRBV19	TRBJ1-5	.	CASSGDNSNQPQHF
TRBV1	TRBJ1-2	.	CTSSLESTGFYGYTF
TRBV5-8	TRBJ1-3	once	CASRRTGSGNTIYF
TRBV29-1	TRBJ2-1	.	CSVVSGGYNEQFF
TRBV12-3/TRBV12-4	TRBJ1-2	.	CASATGLYGYTF
TRBV27	TRBJ2-1	.	CATDGTSGTFYNEQFF
TRBV27	TRBJ1-6	.	CASSLHNYNSPLHF
TRBV6-5	TRBJ2-1	once	CASSSRGGASYNEQFF
TRBV27	TRBJ1-2	few	CASSWDRGGRGYTF
TRBV7-2	TRBJ2-3	once	CASSLAPTSTDTQYF
TRBV6-5	TRBJ1-6	.	CASSQSQDSPLHF
TRBV20-1	TRBJ2-3	.	CSASFLDTQYF
TRBV2	TRBJ1-1	.	CAGGRTMNTEAFF
TRBV7-2	TRBJ1-2	.	CASSLSQGPPLYF
TRBV6-6	TRBJ1-3	.	CASSYVHRVSGNTIYF
TRBV6-2/TRBV6-3	TRBJ2-3	.	CASSYRTSGVTDTQYF
TRBV27	TRBJ2-3	many	CASRTGLLTDTQYF
TRBV28	TRBJ1-1	.	CASLDRGNGEAFF
TRBV9	TRBJ2-1	.	CASSTWDRGHYNEQFF
TRBV7-2	TRBJ2-3	.	CASSLGSSGGAGGTQYF
TRBV7-9	TRBJ1-3	.	CASSFLPGQGSGNTIYF
TRBV28	TRBJ2-6	.	CASSFNTGANVLTF
TRBV18	TRBJ1-1	.	CASSPIQGGNTEAFF
TRBV4-3	TRBJ1-3	.	CASSQEDKLRGAGGNTIYF
TRBV19	TRBJ1-6	.	CASRPPGDSPLHF
TRBV9	TRBJ1-1	.	CASSVGSAFMNTEAFF
TRBV4-3	TRBJ1-3	.	CASSQQPGQQSGNTIYF
TRBV5-4	TRBJ2-5	.	CASSPLAEQETQYF
TRBV24-1	TRBJ2-2	.	CATSDSLGQPTNTGELFF
TRBV28	TRBJ2-7	.	CASRPPGGGYEQYF
TRBV3-1/TRBV3-2	TRBJ2-5	.	CASSQVAGGKWETQYF
TRBV7-2	TRBJ2-5	.	CASSWSLGETQYF